The sequence of this T cell receptor (beta chain) was determined in a study of blood T cell repertoires in COVID-19. V was clipped by 3 bases and J by 10 bases, with 13 bases between them. This CDR3 comprises 14 residues. Germline values: CDR1 SGHTA, CDR2 FQGNSA. Using immunoSEQ multiplex PCR, the repertoire was profiled, and TCRdb retains in-frame clones only, with some absent. Seen here are approximately 150,000 clones, 87% observed once, and the top ten hold 1.5% to 2%. The TCR sequence derives from a woman aged 45-60 years with acute or convalescent COVID-19. Sequenced sample: peripheral blood. V usage is TRBV7-2 and J usage is TRBJ1-6, with unresolved D. Written as DNA, the CDR3 is TGTGCCAGCAGCTTCCTGAGGGAAAGATCACCCCTCCACTTT. Protein product: CASSFLRERSPLHF.